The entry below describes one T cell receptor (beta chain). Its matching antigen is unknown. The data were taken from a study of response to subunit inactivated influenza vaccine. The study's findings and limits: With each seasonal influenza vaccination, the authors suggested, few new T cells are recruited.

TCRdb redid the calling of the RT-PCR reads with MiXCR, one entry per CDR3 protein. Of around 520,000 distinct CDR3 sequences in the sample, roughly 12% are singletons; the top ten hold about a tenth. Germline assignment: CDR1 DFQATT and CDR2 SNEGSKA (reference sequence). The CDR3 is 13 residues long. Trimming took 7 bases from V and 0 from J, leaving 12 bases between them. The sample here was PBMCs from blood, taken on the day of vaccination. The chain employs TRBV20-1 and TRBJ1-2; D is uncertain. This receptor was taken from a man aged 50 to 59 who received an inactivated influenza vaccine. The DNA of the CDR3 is TGCAGTGTGGGGAGAGCCTCTAACTATGGCTACACCTTC. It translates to CSVGRASNYGYTF.